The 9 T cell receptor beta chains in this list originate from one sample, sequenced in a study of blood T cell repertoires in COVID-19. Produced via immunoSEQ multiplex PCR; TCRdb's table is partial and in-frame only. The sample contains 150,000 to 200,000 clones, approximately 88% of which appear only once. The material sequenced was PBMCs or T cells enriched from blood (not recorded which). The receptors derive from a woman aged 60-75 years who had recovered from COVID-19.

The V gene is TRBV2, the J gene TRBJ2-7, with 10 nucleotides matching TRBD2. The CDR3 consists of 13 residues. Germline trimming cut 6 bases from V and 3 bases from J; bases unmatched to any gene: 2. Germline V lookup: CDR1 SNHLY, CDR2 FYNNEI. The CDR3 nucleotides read TGTGCCAGCAGGGGACTAGCGATCTACGAGCAGTACTTC. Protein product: CASRGLAIYEQYF.

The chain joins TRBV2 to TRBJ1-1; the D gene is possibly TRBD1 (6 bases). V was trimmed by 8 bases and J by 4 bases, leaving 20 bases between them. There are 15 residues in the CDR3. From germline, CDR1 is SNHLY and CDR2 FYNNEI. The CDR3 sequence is CASGLWGGSGTEAFF. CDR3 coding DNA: TGTGCCAGCGGTTTATGGGGGGGCTCGGGCACTGAAGCTTTCTTT.

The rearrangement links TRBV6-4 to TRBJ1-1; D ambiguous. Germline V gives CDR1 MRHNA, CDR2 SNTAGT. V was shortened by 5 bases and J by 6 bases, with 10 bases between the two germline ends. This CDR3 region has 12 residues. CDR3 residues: CASSNGYSEAFF. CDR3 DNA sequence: TGTGCCAGCAGTAACGGGTACTCTGAAGCTTTCTTT.

CDR3 loop: CASSSGTGGVETQYF. The CDR3 DNA reads TGTGCCAGCAGCTCCGGGACAGGGGGTGTAGAGACCCAGTACTTC. V is TRBV5-4 and J is TRBJ2-5; TRBD1 matches at 11 bases. V was pared by 3 bases and J by 4 bases, with 5 bases of the junction left unmatched. CDR1 and CDR2 from the germline V gene are SGHNT and YYREEE (reference sequence). This CDR3 region has 15 residues.

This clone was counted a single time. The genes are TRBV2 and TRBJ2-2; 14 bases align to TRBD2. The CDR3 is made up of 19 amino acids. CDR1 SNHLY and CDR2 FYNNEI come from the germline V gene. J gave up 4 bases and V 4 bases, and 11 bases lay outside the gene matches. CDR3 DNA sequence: TGTGCCAGCAGTGCGACTAGCGGGAGGGTGTCGGATCGCACCGGGGAGCTGTTTTTT. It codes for CASSATSGRVSDRTGELFF.

The CDR3 sequence: CASRATGGNAEAFF. The CDR3 coding sequence is TGTGCCAGCAGAGCTACAGGGGGCAACGCTGAAGCTTTCTTT. The chain couples TRBV5-4 to TRBJ1-1, with 9 bases aligning to TRBD1. The V segment lost 5 bases and the J segment 6 bases; nucleotides outside the gene matches: 8. Germline V gene data show CDR1 as SGHNT and CDR2 as YYREEE (reference sequence). The CDR3 totals 14 residues. The whole variable domain, filled in from reference TRBV5-4 and TRBJ1-1, reads ETGVTQSPTHLIKTRGQQVTLRCSSQSGHNTVSWYQQALGQGPQFIFQYYREEENGRGNFPPRFSGLQFPNYSSELNVNALELDDSALYLCASRATGGNAEAFFGQGTRLTVV.

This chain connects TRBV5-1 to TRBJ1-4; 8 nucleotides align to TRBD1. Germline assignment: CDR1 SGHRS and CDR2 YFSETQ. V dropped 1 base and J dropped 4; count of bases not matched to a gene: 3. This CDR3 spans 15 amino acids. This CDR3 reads CASSLMTGVNEKLFF. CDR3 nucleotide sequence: TGCGCCAGCAGCTTGATGACAGGGGTTAATGAAAAACTGTTTTTT.

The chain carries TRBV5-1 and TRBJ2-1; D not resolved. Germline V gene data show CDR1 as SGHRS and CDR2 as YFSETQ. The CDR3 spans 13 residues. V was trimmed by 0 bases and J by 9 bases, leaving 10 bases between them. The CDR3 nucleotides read TGCGCCAGCAGCTTGGGTTTTGGCTTTGAGCAGTTCTTC. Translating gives CASSLGFGFEQFF.

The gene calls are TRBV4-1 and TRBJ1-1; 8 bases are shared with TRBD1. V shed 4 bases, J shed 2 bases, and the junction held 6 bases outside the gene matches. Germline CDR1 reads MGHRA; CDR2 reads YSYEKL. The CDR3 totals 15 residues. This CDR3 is CASSLNQGANTEAFF. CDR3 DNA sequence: TGCGCCAGCAGCCTGAATCAGGGGGCCAACACTGAAGCTTTCTTT.